This T cell receptor beta chain emerged from a study of blood T cell repertoires in COVID-19. V was cut by 1 base and J by 2 bases, with 12 bases left in between. CDR3 length: 15 residues. CDR1 KGHSH and CDR2 LQKENI come from the germline V gene. Ages ranged from about 18 to 89 years, with residence in 24 US areas. Cohorts were based on clinical histories the participants reported. In the original workflow: For nucleated cells, counts were estimated from reference gene primer amplification. Generated by immunoSEQ multiplex PCR, the TCRdb table keeps only in-frame clones and is missing some. V and J calls and clone size follow that table, whereas D and trimming were derived from the DNA. The table shows some 300,000 clones, with roughly 89% occurring only once. A note on this clone: At the DNA level, this CDR3 is encoded by other sequences in the same sample as well.

The chain has TRBV18 and TRBJ2-7; possibly TRBD2 for D (6 bases). This clonotype was obtained from a woman aged 18 to 35 with acute COVID-19. The source material was PBMCs or T cells enriched from blood (not recorded which). DNA of the CDR3: TGTGCCAGCTCACCACTTGCGGGGACGACCTACGAGCAGTACTTC. Protein product: CASSPLAGTTYEQYF.